This T cell receptor beta chain derives from a study of blood T cell repertoires in COVID-19. Study information: Material from acute and convalescent COVID-19 was sourced from the United States, Italy and Spain. In each case, the material was cDNA or gDNA derived from T cells, B-cell-depleted T cells, or PBMCs.

Original data processing: Estimates of nucleated cell counts were drawn from the amplification of reference gene primers. Sequencing used immunoSEQ multiplex PCR; TCRdb keeps in-frame clones, though not all of them. V, J and clone size are those of that table, while D and trimming were read from the DNA. The sample contains under 300,000 clones, roughly nine tenths of which appear only once. This CDR3 comprises 12 residues. CDR1 is MNHEY, CDR2 SVGAGI, per germline. V was pared by 8 bases and J by 4 bases, with 9 bases between. Sequenced sample: peripheral blood. This receptor was taken from a woman between 40 and 50 years old who had recovered from COVID-19. This rearrangement joins TRBV6-5 to TRBJ1-3; no firm D call. CDR3 region: CASFSVGNTIYF. CDR3 in DNA: TGTGCCAGCTTTTCCGTGGGAAACACCATATATTTT.